This T cell receptor beta chain was captured in a study of T-cell memory formation after mild COVID-19 (dated by TCRdb to the early 2020s). With regard to the full study: Most TCR sequence clusters were specific to one of the two donors. In two donors, T-cell clones that expanded and contracted after mild COVID-19 were followed by sequencing TCRalpha and TCRbeta repertoires longitudinally. Two young, previously healthy adult volunteers made up the cohort, one male and one female. Results the study describes overall, beyond this receptor: The study covered only a couple of mild cases, and larger cohorts including severe cases with pre-infection samples were considered necessary. Some responding clones were found in pre-infection memory, which suggests that pre-existing cross-reactive memory T cells took part in the SARS-CoV-2 response. From day 15 to 85, contracting clones showed balanced CD4/CD8 phenotypes, whereas a second wave of clones that expanded from day 15 to 37 leaned towards CD4+. Whether the second-wave clones peaking on day 37 were SARS-CoV-2 specific was not confirmed. Contracting CD4+ clones were located mainly in the CM and EM memory subsets, whereas CD8+ clones were found to be enriched in EMRA.

On this clonotype: Its specific antigen is unknown. There are no base qualities to consult, and no much larger clone falls within one base.

Reading the germline V gene (reference sequence) gives CDR1 LNHDA and CDR2 SQIVND. Cut back by 5 bases and 0 bases, the V and J ends lie 11 bases apart. Its CDR3 holds 16 amino acids, cysteine through phenylalanine. The DNA shown is the 48-base CDR3, in frame from base 1. These reads were obtained on an Illumina NovaSeq 6000. TCRalpha and TCRbeta cDNA libraries were constructed by 5'RACE with constant-segment primers, with sample barcodes and unique molecular identifiers being introduced. RNA was extracted from every sample with Trizol reagent. Libraries were amplified in two PCR steps, with a second sample barcode and Illumina TruSeq adapters added in the second step. Sequencing of libraries was performed on an Illumina NovaSeq with 2 x 150 bp paired-end reads. The study's own analysis went as follows. The reads were demultiplexed and collapsed into UMI-guided consensus sequences using migec v1.2.7. With mixcr v2.1.11, UMI consensuses were aligned to TRA and TRB V and J templates and assembled into clonotypes. A clonotype was counted as expanded or contracted only when both edgeR and NoisET called the clonotype significant, with the noise models trained on biological replicates. For edgeR calls, the thresholds were a false discovery rate-adjusted p below 0.01 and a log2 fold-change of 1. PCA with hierarchical clustering of max-normalized trajectories of the 1000 most abundant clonotypes was used as exploratory dynamics analysis. The CD4 or CD8 phenotype of responding clones was assigned using the separately sequenced CD4+ and CD8+ repertoires. The raw public reads went through TCRdb reprocessing: fastp at Q25, MiXCR clone calling, in-frame beta chains kept. All rows with the same CDR3 protein become a single entry with the most common DNA and genes. None of the V and J calls come from the authors' own analysis; TCRdb made them. The sample yields 470,000 or so distinct CDR3 sequences; 18% were counted once. The ten largest clones take up 9% to 15% of the sample.

PBMCs were isolated by Ficoll-Paque density gradient centrifugation. The sequencing sample was made of PBMCs or a T cell subset sorted from them (not recorded which). Rearrangement joined TRBV19 to TRBJ2-6; there is no confident call for the D gene. The sequence was obtained from an adult woman who had mild COVID-19 (a few samples of this study predate the infection). The sample titles of this study are shuffled in the database, so cell type and time point are left out; the donor was told from shared clones. In nucleotides, the sequence is TGTGCCAGTAGTCCCACAGATTACTCTGGGGCCAACGTCCTGACTTTC. Translated, this gives CASSPTDYSGANVLTF.